This is a list of T cell receptor beta chains from one sample in a study of shared clonotypes between healthy human individuals. Profiled with immunoSEQ multiplex PCR; TCRdb holds only in-frame clones, not every one. The sample lists about 2 million clones, 90% to 95% occurring once. Specimen: naive CD4+ T cells sorted from blood. These receptors were collected from a man younger than 35 in good health. Each CDR3 is given with its conserved first and last residue. The D gene is left open where the match is weak. The size field is filled for only some rows; it gives once, few, many or a size class.

d_call	clone_size	v_call	j_call	cdr3_nt	cdr3_aa
-	-	TRBV30	TRBJ1-3	TGTGCCCGGCGAAGGGACTCTGGAAACACCATATATTTT	CARRRDSGNTIYF
TRBD1	few	TRBV19	TRBJ1-5	TGTGCCAGTAGGCGAATCCAGGGGGCACGGCAGCCCCAGCATTTT	CASRRIQGARQPQHF
-	-	TRBV28	TRBJ2-6	TGTGCCAGCAAGGCGGGAACTGGGGCCAACGTCCTGACTTTC	CASKAGTGANVLTF
-	-	TRBV5-1	TRBJ1-1	TGCGCCAGCAGCCCCGTTTGGGCAGTGAACACTGAAGCTTTCTTT	CASSPVWAVNTEAFF
TRBD1	-	TRBV7-2	TRBJ1-6	TGTGCCAGCGGAACAGGGGACTCCTATAATTCACCCCTCCACTTT	CASGTGDSYNSPLHF
TRBD2	once	TRBV19	TRBJ2-2	TGTGCCATTCCCAGGGCGGGAGCTGGGAACACCGGGGAGCTGTTTTTT	CAIPRAGAGNTGELFF
-	-	TRBV6-5	TRBJ1-2	TGTGCCAGCAGGCTCCTTGACAGGATCTATGGCTACACCTTC	CASRLLDRIYGYTF
TRBD2	-	TRBV7-8	TRBJ2-3	TGTGCCAGCAGCCCATTGACTAGCGGGAGGGTAGATACGCAGTATTTT	CASSPLTSGRVDTQYF
TRBD1	-	TRBV5-1	TRBJ2-7	TGCGCCAGCAGCCGTACTCCTCCCGACAGGGGGCAGGTAGGCGAGCAGTACTTC	CASSRTPPDRGQVGEQYF
TRBD2	-	TRBV4-1	TRBJ2-1	TGCGCCAGCAGTCCCCTAGGTAGCGGGAGGATAGGTTACAATGAGCAGTTCTTC	CASSPLGSGRIGYNEQFF
-	once	TRBV10-3	TRBJ2-1	TGTGCCATCAGTGAGGTCAGGACAGACCTCTACAATGAGCAGTTCTTC	CAISEVRTDLYNEQFF
TRBD1	-	TRBV4-3	TRBJ1-1	TGCGCCAGCAGCCAACACAGGGGAAACACTGAAGCTTTCTTT	CASSQHRGNTEAFF
TRBD1	-	TRBV10-3	TRBJ1-5	TGTGCCATCAGGGGGACAGGGGGCAATCAGCCCCAGCATTTT	CAIRGTGGNQPQHF
-	once	TRBV29-1	TRBJ1-4	TGCAGCGTTGAGGGGGGAACGGGAAAACTGTTTTTT	CSVEGGTGKLFF
TRBD2	-	TRBV30	TRBJ2-3	TGTGCCTGGAGTTCGGGACTAGCGGGAGGCGCAGATACGCAGTATTTT	CAWSSGLAGGADTQYF
-	-	TRBV18	TRBJ1-1	TGTGCCAGCTCACCAAACGGAATCAGCTTGAACACTGAAGCTTTCTTT	CASSPNGISLNTEAFF
-	-	TRBV7-9	TRBJ1-1	TGTGCCAGCAGCCCCATAGGCGGAGCTTTCTTT	CASSPIGGAFF
TRBD1	-	TRBV5-4	TRBJ2-7	TGTGCCAGCAGCTTAGACAGGGCGGCGGCCTACGAGCAGTACTTC	CASSLDRAAAYEQYF
-	-	TRBV2	TRBJ2-7	TGTGCCAGCAGTGTAGGCAGGAACTCCTACGAGCAGTACTTC	CASSVGRNSYEQYF
-	-	TRBV5-6	TRBJ1-1	TGTGCCAGCAGCTTCGGCAGTATCAACACTGAAGCTTTCTTT	CASSFGSINTEAFF
-	-	TRBV2	TRBJ1-3	TGTGCCAGCAGACGGGTATATTCTGGAAACACCATATATTTT	CASRRVYSGNTIYF
TRBD2	once	TRBV5-1	TRBJ2-2	TGCGCCAGCAGCTTGGATGCTAGCGGAGCCACCGGGGAGCTGTTTTTT	CASSLDASGATGELFF
-	-	TRBV10-2	TRBJ1-2	TGCGCCAGCAGTGGGCAGGGATCCATAAACTATGGCTACACCTTC	CASSGQGSINYGYTF
TRBD2	-	TRBV10-1	TRBJ2-1	TGCGCCAGCAGTGAGGGACTAGCGGGAGGAACACCCGGCATAGATCACAATGAGCAGTTCTTC	CASSEGLAGGTPGIDHNEQFF
TRBD1	-	TRBV5-6	TRBJ2-4	TGTGCCAGCAGCCCCGGGACAGGGGGCAACATTCAGTACTTC	CASSPGTGGNIQYF
TRBD2	-	TRBV6-5	TRBJ2-5	TGTGCCAGCAGTTCCGCCGGGGGGGCAGAGACCCAGTACTTC	CASSSAGGAETQYF
TRBD1	-	TRBV29-1	TRBJ2-7	TGCAGCGTTTCGAAGGGACAGGGCTACGAGCAGTACTTC	CSVSKGQGYEQYF
-	-	TRBV20-1	TRBJ1-2	TGCAGTGCTACGGACCTTTATGGCTACACCTTC	CSATDLYGYTF
-	-	TRBV6-5	TRBJ1-5	TGTGCCAGCAGTTACGCAGGGAACGACCAGCCCCAGCATTTT	CASSYAGNDQPQHF
-	-	TRBV18	TRBJ2-5	TGTGCCAGCTCCCTGAAAGAGACCCAGTACTTC	CASSLKETQYF
-	-	TRBV7-6	TRBJ1-1	TGTGCCAGCAGCTTAGAGATCCGTACTGAAGCTTTCTTT	CASSLEIRTEAFF
-	-	TRBV7-9	TRBJ2-7	TGTGCCAGCAGCTTAGCGTTGGGCTTAACCTACTTC	CASSLALGLTYF
TRBD1	once	TRBV29-1	TRBJ1-1	TGCAGCGGGGACAGGGGTACTGAAGCTTTCTTT	CSGDRGTEAFF
TRBD1	-	TRBV10-3	TRBJ1-1	TGTGCCATCAGCACTCCCGGGACAGCTGAAGCTTTCTTT	CAISTPGTAEAFF
-	-	TRBV21-1	TRBJ2-2	TGTGCCAGCAGCAAAGTACGGGGACTAGCGGGATTCGGGGAGCTGTTTTTT	CASSKVRGLAGFGELFF
-	-	TRBV10-3	TRBJ1-1	TGTGCCATCAGCCCGGGACATCCGAACACTGAAGCTTTCTTT	CAISPGHPNTEAFF
-	-	TRBV6-5	TRBJ2-6	TGTGCCAGCAGTTACGTGAGCTCTGGGGCCAACGTCCTGACTTTC	CASSYVSSGANVLTF
-	-	TRBV6-5	TRBJ2-7	TGTGCCAGCAGTTACTCTACTGATGCCTACGAGCAGTACTTC	CASSYSTDAYEQYF
TRBD1	-	TRBV4-2	TRBJ1-5	TGTGCCAGCAGCCGACAGGGGATAGGTCAGCCCCAGCATTTT	CASSRQGIGQPQHF
-	-	TRBV7-8	TRBJ2-7	TGTGCCAGCAGCTTAGTAGGGGCCGTGACTAGTATTCCCTACGAGCAGTACTTC	CASSLVGAVTSIPYEQYF
-	-	TRBV7-2	TRBJ2-7	TGTGCCAGCAGCTCCCCCGGTTCAACAGGCTATTACGAGCAGTACTTC	CASSSPGSTGYYEQYF
TRBD1	-	TRBV7-8	TRBJ2-4	TGTGCCAGTACACTGACAGGGGGTTCGCAAAAAAACATTCAGTACTTC	CASTLTGGSQKNIQYF
TRBD1	-	TRBV25-1	TRBJ1-1	TGTGCCAGCTGTCAGGGGGTGAACACTGAAGCTTTCTTT	CASCQGVNTEAFF
TRBD1	-	TRBV6-6	TRBJ1-3	TGTGCCAGCAGTCGCGGACAGGGGGCGGATGGAAACACCATATATTTT	CASSRGQGADGNTIYF
-	-	TRBV7-2	TRBJ1-4	TGTGCCAGCAGCTTAGGTTTTGGAGATCATGAAAAACTGTTTTTT	CASSLGFGDHEKLFF
-	-	TRBV18	TRBJ2-5	TGTGCCAGCTCACCAGGAGTAAACCCCCCCAGGGAGACCCAGTACTTC	CASSPGVNPPRETQYF
TRBD1	-	TRBV5-6	TRBJ2-7	TGTGCCAGCAGCTTGGGCGGACAGGTACGCTCCTACGAGCAGTACTTC	CASSLGGQVRSYEQYF
-	-	TRBV6-1	TRBJ2-1	TGTGCCAGCAGTGAAGAGTTCAATGAGCAGTTCTTC	CASSEEFNEQFF
-	-	TRBV7-2	TRBJ2-7	TGTGCCAGCGGAGCTTTGTCCTACGAGCAGTACTTC	CASGALSYEQYF
-	-	TRBV5-1	TRBJ2-1	TGCGCCAGCAGCTTGGAGGGCGGGGTCTACAATGAGCAGTTCTTC	CASSLEGGVYNEQFF